This TCR beta chain derives from a study of T cell responses to AZD1222 COVID-19 vaccine (TCRdb year 2021). For the study in its entirety: A total of about 230 trial participants underwent TCR sequencing, of whom around 200 received two doses of AZD1222 and some 26 received two doses of the MenACWY control vaccine. Trial participants were enrolled by age into 18-55, 56-69 and 70-plus year subgroups, with approximately 150, 30 and 60 TCR-sequenced participants respectively. Broad study findings and their caveats: Participants were mostly white British and included more females than males, and it was suggested by the authors that clonal diversity may have been underestimated. No day 14 peak-response samples were available, so repertoires were characterized only after the peak T cell response. The 56-69-year group was small, and its depth increase did not reach significance, likely because of low power. Spike-specific TCR breadth and depth rose significantly after two AZD1222 doses compared with day 0 and with MenACWY recipients. The vaccine-associated CD4 TCRs covered the entire spike protein, and the dominant responses fell in regions 160-218 and 743-854. Reportedly, close to half of the unique spike-specific TCRs recognized epitopes lying outside the regions that are mutated in the B.1.351 and B.1.1.7 variants. Conclusions about previously exposed vaccinees are limited because only six or seven AZD1222 recipients were SARS-CoV-2 seropositive at baseline.

In light of the paper, this sample's time point label describes: about 28 days (+/-7) after the second vaccine dose. Because spike-specific TCR depth and breadth did not differ between the two schedules, AZD1222 recipients who got a second dose at roughly 4 weeks were pooled with those who got a second dose at roughly 12 weeks. Vaccinee samples were obtained from the UK trials COV001 and COV002, which included a single-blind randomized controlled phase 2/3 trial of AZD1222 (ChAdOx1 nCoV-19) in healthy adults. Trial participant PBMC samples were collected at day 0 and day 28 after the second dose for TCRbeta chain sequencing. The CDR3 regions of human TCRbeta chains were subjected to immunosequencing. In the source study's methods: Repertoire TCRs were matched against a reference library of SARS-CoV-2-specific TCRs generated with the MIRA antigen-specificity platform. Breadth was defined as the fraction of unique TCRs that were SARS-CoV-2-associated, and depth was defined as the fraction of total T cells that were SARS-CoV-2-associated. Using the MIRA data, each spike-specific TCR was mapped to the spike region that the TCR reacts to and placed in a CD4 or CD8 class. Log10-transformed breadth and depth values were compared by one-way ANOVA with Sidak's multiple comparisons tests. What TCRdb holds here is the immuneACCESS table cut down to in-frame rearrangements. Part of the clones is not present; checked against another copy, under half of the missing clones reflect an unresolved V gene, and the others are unexplained. V and J calls and clone size come straight from that table; D and trimming were deduced from the DNA. The sample table shows tens of thousands of clones, and 80% to 90% are seen once. 28% of the sample is in the top ten clones.

According to the germline V gene (reference sequence), CDR1 reads DFQATT and CDR2 reads SNEGSKA. From the cysteine up to the phenylalanine, the CDR3 has a length of 11 residues. CDR3 DNA is the only sequence kept; it has 33 bases, read in frame from the first base. A remark on this clone: Its binding antigen is unknown. Base qualities are not recorded, but no much larger clone differs from it by a single base.

The V gene is TRBV20-1 and the J gene is TRBJ1-2; the D segment could be TRBD1, given 5 matching bases. The sample here was peripheral blood, taken 28 days after the second AZD1222 dose. The sequence came from an adult who received the AZD1222 COVID-19 vaccine. The CDR3 region: CSAPGGEGYTF. The DNA sequence is given as TGCAGCGCCCCGGGAGGGGAAGGCTACACCTTC.